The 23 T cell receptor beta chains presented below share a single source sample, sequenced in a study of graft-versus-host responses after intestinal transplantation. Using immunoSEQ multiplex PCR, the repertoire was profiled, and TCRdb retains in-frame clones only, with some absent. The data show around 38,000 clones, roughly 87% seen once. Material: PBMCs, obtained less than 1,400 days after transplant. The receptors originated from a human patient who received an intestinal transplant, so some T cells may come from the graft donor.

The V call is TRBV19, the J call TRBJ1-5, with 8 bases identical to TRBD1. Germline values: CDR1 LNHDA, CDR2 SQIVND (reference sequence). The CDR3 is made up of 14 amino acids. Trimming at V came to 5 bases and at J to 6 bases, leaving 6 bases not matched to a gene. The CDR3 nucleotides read TGTGCCAGTAGTGTACAGGGGGGCGGTCAGCCCCAGCATTTT. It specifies CASSVQGGGQPQHF.

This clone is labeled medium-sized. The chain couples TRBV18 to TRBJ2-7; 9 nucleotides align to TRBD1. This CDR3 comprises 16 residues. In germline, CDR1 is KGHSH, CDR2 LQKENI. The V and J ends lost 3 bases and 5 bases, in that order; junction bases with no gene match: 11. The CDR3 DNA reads TGTGCCAGCTCACCGGAAACCGGGACAGGGTGGCACGAGCAGTACTTC. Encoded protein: CASSPETGTGWHEQYF. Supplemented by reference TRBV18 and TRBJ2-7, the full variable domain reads NAGVMQNPRHLVRRRGQEARLRCSPMKGHSHVYWYRQLPEEGLKFMVYLQKENIIDESGMPKERFSAEFPKEGPSILRIQQVVRGDSAAYFCASSPETGTGWHEQYFGPGTRLTVT.

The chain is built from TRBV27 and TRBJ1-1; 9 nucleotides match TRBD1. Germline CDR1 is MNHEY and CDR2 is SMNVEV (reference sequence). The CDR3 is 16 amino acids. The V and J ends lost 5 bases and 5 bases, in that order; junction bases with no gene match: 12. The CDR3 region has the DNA TGTGCCAGCAGTCGGACAGGGGATGTGGCGTGGACTGAAGCTTTCTTT. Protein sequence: CASSRTGDVAWTEAFF.

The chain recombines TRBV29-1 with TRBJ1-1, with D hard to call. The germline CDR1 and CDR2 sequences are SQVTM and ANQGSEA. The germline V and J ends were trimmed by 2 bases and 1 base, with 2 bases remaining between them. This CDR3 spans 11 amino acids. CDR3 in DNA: TGCAGCGTTGAAAGGAACACTGAAGCTTTCTTT. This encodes CSVERNTEAFF. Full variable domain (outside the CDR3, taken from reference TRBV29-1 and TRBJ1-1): SAVISQKPSRDICQRGTSLTIQCQVDSQVTMMFWYRQQPGQSLTLIATANQGSEATYESGFVIDKFPISRPNLTFSTLTVSNMSPEDSSIYLCSVERNTEAFFGQGTRLTVV.

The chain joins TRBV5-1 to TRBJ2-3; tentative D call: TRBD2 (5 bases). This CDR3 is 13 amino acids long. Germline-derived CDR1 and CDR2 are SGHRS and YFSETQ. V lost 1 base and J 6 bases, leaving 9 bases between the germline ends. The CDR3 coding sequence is TGCGCCAGCAGCTTGCGGGTAGCGGATACGCAGTATTTT. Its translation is CASSLRVADTQYF.

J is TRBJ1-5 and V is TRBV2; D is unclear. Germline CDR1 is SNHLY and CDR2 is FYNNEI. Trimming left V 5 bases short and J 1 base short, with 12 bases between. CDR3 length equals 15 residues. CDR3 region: CASSSREGSNQPQHF. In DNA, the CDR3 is TGTGCCAGCAGTAGCCGGGAAGGGAGCAATCAGCCCCAGCATTTT.

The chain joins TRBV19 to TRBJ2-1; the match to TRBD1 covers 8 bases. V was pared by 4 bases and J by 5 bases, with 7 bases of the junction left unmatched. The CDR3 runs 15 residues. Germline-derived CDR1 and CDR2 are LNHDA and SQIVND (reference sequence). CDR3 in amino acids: CASSTLTGVDNEQFF. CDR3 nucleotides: TGTGCCAGTAGTACCCTGACAGGGGTCGACAATGAGCAGTTCTTC.

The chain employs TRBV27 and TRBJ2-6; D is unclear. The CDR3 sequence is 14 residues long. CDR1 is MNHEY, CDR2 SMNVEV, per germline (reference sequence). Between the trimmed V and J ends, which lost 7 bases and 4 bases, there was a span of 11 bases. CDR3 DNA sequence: TGTGCCAGCAAAGAAGGGTTGGGGGCCAACGTCCTGACTTTC. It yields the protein CASKEGLGANVLTF.

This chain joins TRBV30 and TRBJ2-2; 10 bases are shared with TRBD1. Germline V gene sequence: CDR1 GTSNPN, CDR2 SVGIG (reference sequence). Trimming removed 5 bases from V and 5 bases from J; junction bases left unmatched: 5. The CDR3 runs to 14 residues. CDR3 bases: TGTGCCTGGGATCTGGGACAGGGGACCGGGGAGCTGTTTTTT. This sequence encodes CAWDLGQGTGELFF.

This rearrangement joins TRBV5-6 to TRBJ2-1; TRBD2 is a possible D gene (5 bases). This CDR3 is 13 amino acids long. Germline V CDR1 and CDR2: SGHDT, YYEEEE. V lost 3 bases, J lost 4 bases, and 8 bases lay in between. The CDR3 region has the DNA TGTGCCAGCAGCTCCGGGGTTTACAATGAGCAGTTCTTC. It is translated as CASSSGVYNEQFF.

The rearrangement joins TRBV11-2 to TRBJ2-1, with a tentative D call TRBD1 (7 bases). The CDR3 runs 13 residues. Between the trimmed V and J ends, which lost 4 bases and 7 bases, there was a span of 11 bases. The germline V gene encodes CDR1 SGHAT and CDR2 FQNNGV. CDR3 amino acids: CASSYSGGNEQFF. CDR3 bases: TGTGCCAGCAGCTATTCAGGGGGGAATGAGCAGTTCTTC.

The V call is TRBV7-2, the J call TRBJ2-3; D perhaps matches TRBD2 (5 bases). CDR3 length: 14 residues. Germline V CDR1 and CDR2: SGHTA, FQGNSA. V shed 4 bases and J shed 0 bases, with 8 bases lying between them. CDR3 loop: CASSSGLSTDTQYF. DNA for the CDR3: TGTGCCAGCAGCTCTGGACTCAGCACAGATACGCAGTATTTT.

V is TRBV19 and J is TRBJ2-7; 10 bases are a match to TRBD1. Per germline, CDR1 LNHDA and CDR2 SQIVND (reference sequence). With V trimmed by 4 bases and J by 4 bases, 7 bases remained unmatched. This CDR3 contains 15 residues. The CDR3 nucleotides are TGTGCCAGTAGTACCGGGACAGGGGATTGGTACGAGCAGTACTTC. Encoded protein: CASSTGTGDWYEQYF.

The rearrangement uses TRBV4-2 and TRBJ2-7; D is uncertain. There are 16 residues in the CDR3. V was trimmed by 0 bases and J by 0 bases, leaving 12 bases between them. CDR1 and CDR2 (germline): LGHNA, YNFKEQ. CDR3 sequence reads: CASSQDQGKPSYEQYF. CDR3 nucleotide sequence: TGTGCCAGCAGCCAAGATCAAGGGAAACCCTCCTACGAGCAGTACTTC.

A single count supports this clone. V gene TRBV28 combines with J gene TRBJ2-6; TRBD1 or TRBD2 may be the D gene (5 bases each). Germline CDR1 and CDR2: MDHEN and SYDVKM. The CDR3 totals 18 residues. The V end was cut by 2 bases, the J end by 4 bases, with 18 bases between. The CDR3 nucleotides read TGTGCCAGCAGTTTAGGTCGGGGACCTTCGGAGGGGGCCAACGTCCTGACTTTC. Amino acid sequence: CASSLGRGPSEGANVLTF.

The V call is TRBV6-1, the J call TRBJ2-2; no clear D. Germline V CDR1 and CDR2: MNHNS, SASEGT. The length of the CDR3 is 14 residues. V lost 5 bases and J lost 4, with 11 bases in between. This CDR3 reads CASSSTSTTGELFF. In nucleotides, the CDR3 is TGTGCCAGCAGTAGTACTTCCACCACCGGGGAGCTGTTTTTT.

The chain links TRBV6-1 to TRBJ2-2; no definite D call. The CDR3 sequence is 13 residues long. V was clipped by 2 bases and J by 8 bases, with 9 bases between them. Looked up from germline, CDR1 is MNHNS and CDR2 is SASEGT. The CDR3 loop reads CASSELGPGELFF. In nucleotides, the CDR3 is TGTGCCAGCAGTGAATTGGGCCCGGGGGAGCTGTTTTTT.

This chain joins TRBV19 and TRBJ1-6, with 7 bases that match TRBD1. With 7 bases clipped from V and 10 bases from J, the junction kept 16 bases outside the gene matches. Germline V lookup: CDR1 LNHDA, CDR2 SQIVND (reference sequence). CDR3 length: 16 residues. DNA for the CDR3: TGTGCCAGTACCCCCGACTCGGGCAGGGGGGACTCACCCCTCCACTTT. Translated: CASTPDSGRGDSPLHF. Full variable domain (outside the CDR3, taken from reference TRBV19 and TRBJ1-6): DGGITQSPKYLFRKEGQNVTLSCEQNLNHDAMYWYRQDPGQGLRLIYYSQIVNDFQKGDIAEGYSVSREKKESFPLTVTSAQKNPTAFYLCASTPDSGRGDSPLHFGNGTRLTVT.

The CDR3 reads CASSLGDGGLEQYF. For the CDR3, the DNA is TGTGCCAGCAGCTTAGGAGATGGGGGGCTCGAGCAGTACTTC. This chain links TRBV7-8 with TRBJ2-7; possibly TRBD1 or TRBD2 for D (6 bases each). V was shortened by 1 base and J by 6 bases, with 13 bases between the two germline ends. The CDR3 runs 14 residues. CDR1 and CDR2 from the germline V gene are SGHVS and FQNEAQ.

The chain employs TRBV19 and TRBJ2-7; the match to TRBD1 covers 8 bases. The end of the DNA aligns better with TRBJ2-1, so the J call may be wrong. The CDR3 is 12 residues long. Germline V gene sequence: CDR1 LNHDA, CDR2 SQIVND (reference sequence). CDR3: CASNFGQGEQFF. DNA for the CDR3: TGTGCCAGTAATTTCGGACAGGGTGAGCAGTTCTTC.

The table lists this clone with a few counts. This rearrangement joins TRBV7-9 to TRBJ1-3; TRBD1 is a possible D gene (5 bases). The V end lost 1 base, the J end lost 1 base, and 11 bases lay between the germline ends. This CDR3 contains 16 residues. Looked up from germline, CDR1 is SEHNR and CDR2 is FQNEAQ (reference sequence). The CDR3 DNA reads TGTGCCAGCAGCTTAGATTCGGCAGGGTCTGGAAACACCATATATTTT. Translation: CASSLDSAGSGNTIYF.

This chain's CDR3 is CASSGPMTGNTEAFF. CDR3 coding DNA: TGTGCCAGCAGTGGTCCTATGACGGGGAACACTGAAGCTTTCTTT. The chain joins TRBV6-1 to TRBJ1-1, with D uncertain. The length of the CDR3 is 15 residues. Trimming left V 4 bases short and J 1 base short, with 13 bases between. Germline loops: CDR1 MNHNS, CDR2 SASEGT.

This CDR3 is CASKRVQETQYF. The CDR3 DNA is TGTGCCAGCAAGCGGGTCCAAGAGACCCAGTACTTC. V and J are TRBV28 and TRBJ2-5, with D possibly TRBD2 on 6 matching bases. The CDR3 has 12 residues. The ends were cut back, 7 bases at V and 1 base at J, with 7 bases in the middle. Germline CDR1 and CDR2: MDHEN and SYDVKM.